This T cell receptor (beta chain) came from a study of neurological immune-mediated disorders. Germline V gene lookup returns CDR1 SQVTM and CDR2 ANQGSEA. Trimming left V 3 bases short and J 1 base short, with 12 bases between. This CDR3 is built from 14 residues. Stated time point: longitudinal time-point 1 (baseline). This clonotype was recorded at least ten times. Each CDR3 protein gets one entry after TCRdb re-called the 5' RACE reads with MiXCR. Of over 70,000 distinct CDR3 sequences listed, 10% were seen once; the top ten hold 9.5% to 10%. The chain links TRBV29-1 to TRBJ2-5; D remains ambiguous. The receptor was isolated from a man under 40 in good health. What was sequenced was PBMCs. This CDR3 reads CSVDILGFQETQYF. In DNA, the CDR3 is TGCAGCGTTGATATCTTAGGGTTCCAAGAGACCCAGTACTTC. Based on the CDR3 plus reference TRBV29-1 and TRBJ2-5, the full variable domain is SAVISQKPSRDICQRGTSLTIQCQVDSQVTMMFWYRQQPGQSLTLIATANQGSEATYESGFVIDKFPISRPNLTFSTLTVSNMSPEDSSIYLCSVDILGFQETQYFGPGTRLLVL.